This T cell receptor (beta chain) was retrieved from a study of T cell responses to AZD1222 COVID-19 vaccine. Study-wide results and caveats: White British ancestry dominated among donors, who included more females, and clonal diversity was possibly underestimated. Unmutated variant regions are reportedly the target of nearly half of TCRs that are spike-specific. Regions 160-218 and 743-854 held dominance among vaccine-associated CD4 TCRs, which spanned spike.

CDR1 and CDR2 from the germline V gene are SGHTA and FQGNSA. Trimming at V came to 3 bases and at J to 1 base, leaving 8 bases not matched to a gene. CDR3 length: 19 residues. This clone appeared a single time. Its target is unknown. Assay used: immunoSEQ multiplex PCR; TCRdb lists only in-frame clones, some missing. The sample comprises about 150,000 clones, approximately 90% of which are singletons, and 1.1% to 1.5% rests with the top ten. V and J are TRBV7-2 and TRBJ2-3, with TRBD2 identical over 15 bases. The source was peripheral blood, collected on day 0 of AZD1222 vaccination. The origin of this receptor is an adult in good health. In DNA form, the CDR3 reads TGTGCCAGCAGCTTGCGAGGGACTAGCGGGAGGCATCGCACAGATACGCAGTATTTT. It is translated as CASSLRGTSGRHRTDTQYF.